Presented here are 30 T cell receptor beta chains from one specimen sequenced in a study of T cell clonotyping in hematopoietic cell transplantation (dated by TCRdb to the early 2020s). Taken with the paper, the label for time point translates to: recipient sample about 28 days before transplant, after cytoreduction. Preparation of the library involved the immunoSEQ multiplex PCR assay. In its TCRdb copy, this immuneACCESS table keeps in-frame sequences only and misses some clones. Where compared with another copy, unresolved V genes explain less than half of these, and the others have no known cause. For this sample the table gives roughly 50,000 clones, of which approximately 84% were detected only once. The top ten clones comprise about 5.6% of the sample. The sequenced sample was peripheral blood mononuclear cells, obtained before stem cell transplant. The receptors shown here come from a man aged 55 to 70 with biphenotypic leukemia. Some clones in this sample may be carry-over from other donors' samples.

The V and J genes are TRBV2 and TRBJ1-2, with D possibly TRBD1 on 6 matching bases. Germline CDR1 and CDR2: SNHLY and FYNNEI. The CDR3 length is 14 residues. The V and J ends lost 10 bases and 3 bases respectively, with 18 bases between them. CDR3 nucleotide sequence: TGTGCCAACTGGGGAGGGGGATCATACTATGGCTACACCTTC. It yields the protein CANWGGGSYYGYTF.

Written as DNA, the CDR3 is TGTGCCAGCAGCTTCTTTTCGGCCCTAGTGTCCTACAATGAGCAGTTCTTC. This encodes CASSFFSALVSYNEQFF. The V and J genes are TRBV7-2 and TRBJ2-1; D remains ambiguous. CDR3 size: 17 residues. The germline V gene has CDR1 SGHTA and CDR2 FQGNSA. Trimming took off 3 bases at V and 1 base at J, with 16 bases between the two ends.

The chain employs TRBV25-1 and TRBJ2-1; D unresolved. V was cut by 3 bases and J by 6 bases, with 9 bases left in between. The CDR3 is 13 amino acids. Germline V gene data show CDR1 as MGHDK and CDR2 as SYGVNS. The CDR3 here is CASSETGINEQFF. Here the CDR3 DNA reads TGTGCCAGCAGTGAGACGGGTATCAATGAGCAGTTCTTC.

This chain connects TRBV28 to TRBJ1-1, with 8 bases matching TRBD1. Germline assignment: CDR1 MDHEN and CDR2 SYDVKM. The CDR3 loop spans 12 amino acids. With V trimmed by 11 bases and J by 6 bases, 8 bases remained unmatched. CDR3 amino acids: CAGGQGGAEAFF. DNA of the CDR3: TGTGCCGGAGGACAGGGCGGGGCTGAAGCTTTCTTT.

The genes are TRBV10-3 and TRBJ2-7, with 12 bases aligning to TRBD2. Germline loops: CDR1 ENHRY, CDR2 SYGVKD. The CDR3 is 14 amino acids. Losses at the gene ends were 10 bases for V and 2 bases for J; bases not matched to a gene: 6. CDR3 in amino acids: CATSLAGGTYEQYF. The CDR3, as DNA: TGTGCCACCTCACTAGCGGGAGGAACCTACGAGCAGTACTTC.

V usage is TRBV4-1 and J usage is TRBJ1-3; TRBD1 is a possible D gene (6 bases). This CDR3 has 15 residues. Germline-derived CDR1 and CDR2 are MGHRA and YSYEKL. Deletions cut 2 bases from V and 5 bases from J, with 13 bases between. In DNA, the CDR3 is TGCGCCAGCAGCCAACTAGACGGGGGCCGAAACACCATATATTTT. Protein product: CASSQLDGGRNTIYF.

The rearrangement links TRBV4-3 to TRBJ2-7; possibly TRBD2 for D (6 bases). The germline gives CDR1 LGHNA, CDR2 YSLEER. Trimming left V 1 base short and J 4 bases short, with 17 bases between. There are 16 residues in the CDR3. The CDR3 is CASSQGPPGLAYEQYF. As DNA, the CDR3 is TGCGCCAGCAGCCAAGGACCCCCGGGACTTGCTTACGAGCAGTACTTC.

This sequence joins TRBV28 and TRBJ2-1; TRBD2 matches at 10 bases. This CDR3 is built from 17 residues. V shed 7 bases and J 0 bases; nucleotides not matched to a gene: 9. CDR1 is MDHEN and CDR2 is SYDVKM in the germline V gene. In DNA form, the CDR3 reads TGTGCCAGCAATAGCGGGAGGACCCTGAGCTCCTACAATGAGCAGTTCTTC. Its translation: CASNSGRTLSSYNEQFF.

This chain joins TRBV2 and TRBJ2-2; the match to TRBD2 covers 7 bases. The CDR3 loop spans 12 amino acids. J gave up 4 bases and V 9 bases, and 2 bases lay outside the gene matches. Germline V gene sequence: CDR1 SNHLY, CDR2 FYNNEI. DNA for the CDR3: TGTGCCAGTTGGGGGGGCACCGGGGAGCTGTTTTTT. This gives the protein CASWGGTGELFF.

The chain couples TRBV6-1 to TRBJ2-7; 8 bases fit TRBD2. CDR1 is MNHNS and CDR2 is SASEGT in the germline V gene. The CDR3 length is 16 residues. The ends lost 2 bases at V and 3 bases at J; junction bases unmatched: 9. CDR3 DNA sequence: TGTGCCAGCAGTGAATTGGAGACTAGCGTTTTCTACGAGCAGTACTTC. It is translated as CASSELETSVFYEQYF.

This rearrangement joins TRBV6-1 to TRBJ2-5; D assignment may be TRBD1 or TRBD2 (5 bases each). The CDR3 spans 14 residues. Trimming took 2 bases from V and 5 from J, leaving 12 bases between them. From germline, CDR1 is MNHNS and CDR2 SASEGT. Here the CDR3 DNA reads TGTGCCAGCAGTGAATCGGGGCTGGTGGAGACCCAGTACTTC. It specifies CASSESGLVETQYF.

This clone was recorded once. This chain connects TRBV9 to TRBJ2-3; 15 bases align to TRBD2. The CDR3 runs 16 residues. V dropped 4 bases and J dropped 8; count of bases not matched to a gene: 8. The germline V gene encodes CDR1 SGDLS and CDR2 YYNGEE. CDR3 in amino acids: CASSPPGLAGGRTQYF. The CDR3 bases are TGTGCCAGCAGCCCTCCGGGACTAGCGGGGGGACGTACGCAGTATTTT.

The V call is TRBV7-8, the J call TRBJ2-7; the D gene is possibly TRBD2 (5 bases). V lost 0 bases, J lost 3 bases, and 15 bases lay in between. The CDR3 extends over 16 amino acids. Per germline, CDR1 SGHVS and CDR2 FQNEAQ. The CDR3 DNA sequence: TGTGCCAGCAGCTTAGCGGAGGCTAGCTCAGGCTACGAGCAGTACTTC. Protein sequence: CASSLAEASSGYEQYF.

The sample holds a few counts of this clone. This rearrangement joins TRBV30 to TRBJ1-1; D unresolved. This CDR3 is built from 15 residues. Trimming removed 3 bases from V and 4 bases from J, with 18 bases in between. Germline values: CDR1 GTSNPN, CDR2 SVGIG (reference sequence). The CDR3 DNA reads as TGTGCCTGGAGAATCTCTGACTTTGGTGGCACTGAAGCTTTCTTT. It encodes CAWRISDFGGTEAFF.

The sample holds a few counts of this clone. The junction and the germline gene differ at one end; a read error may be behind it. This chain links TRBV6-1 with TRBJ1-4, with D uncertain. Per germline, CDR1 MNHNS and CDR2 SASEGT. The CDR3 loop spans 12 amino acids. CDR3 protein: CASSEAREKLFF. The CDR3 DNA reads as TGTGCCAGCAGCGAAGCCCGAGAAAAACTGTTTTTT.

The CDR3 DNA sequence: TGTGCCAGCAGCTTAGAAGGGGACACTGAAGCTTTCTTT. As protein: CASSLEGDTEAFF. The V call is TRBV7-9, the J call TRBJ1-1; tentatively, D is TRBD1 (5 bases). Germline CDR1 and CDR2: SEHNR and FQNEAQ (reference sequence). V was cut by 1 base and J by 3 bases, with 6 bases left in between. The CDR3 is 13 amino acids.

The table lists this clone with a count of one. The chain has TRBV5-1 and TRBJ2-5, with TRBD1 identical over 10 bases. CDR3 length: 16 residues. Trimming removed 4 bases from V and 4 bases from J; junction bases left unmatched: 10. Germline CDR1 SGHRS, CDR2 YFSETQ. CDR3 nucleotide sequence: TGCGCCAGCAGCGTAACCGGGACAGGGGTGAGAGAGACCCAGTACTTC. Its protein product is CASSVTGTGVRETQYF.

This clone was found a few times. Here the CDR3 reads CASSLGSSSYEQYF. Written as DNA, the CDR3 is TGTGCCAGCAGCTTGGGGTCGAGCTCCTACGAGCAGTACTTC. The rearrangement joins TRBV7-6 to TRBJ2-7; no clear D gene. Trimming removed 3 bases at V and 0 bases at J, with 9 bases between. This CDR3 has 14 residues. From germline, CDR1 is SGHVS and CDR2 FNYEAQ.

This chain uses TRBV9 with TRBJ1-1; tentative D call: TRBD1 (5 bases). Germline CDR1 reads SGDLS; CDR2 reads YYNGEE. This CDR3 has 14 residues. The germline V and J ends were trimmed by 4 bases and 1 base, with 11 bases remaining between them. The CDR3 coding sequence is TGTGCCAGCAGCTCCACGACAGAGAACACTGAAGCTTTCTTT. Translated: CASSSTTENTEAFF. The whole variable domain, filled in from reference TRBV9 and TRBJ1-1, reads DSGVTQTPKHLITATGQRVTLRCSPRSGDLSVYWYQQSLDQGLQFLIQYYNGEERAKGNILERFSAQQFPDLHSELNLSSLELGDSALYFCASSSTTENTEAFFGQGTRLTVV.

V gene TRBV4-1 combines with J gene TRBJ2-7; TRBD1 or TRBD2 may be the D gene (5 bases each). V was cut by 1 base and J by 2 bases, with 9 bases left in between. There are 14 residues in the CDR3. Germline V gives CDR1 MGHRA, CDR2 YSYEKL. DNA for the CDR3: TGCGCCAGCAGCCAAGCTGGGGACGCCTACGAGCAGTACTTC. It specifies CASSQAGDAYEQYF.

This chain connects TRBV27 to TRBJ2-1; possibly TRBD1 for D (6 bases). Trimming removed 5 bases at V and 3 bases at J, with 11 bases between. Germline values: CDR1 MNHEY, CDR2 SMNVEV (reference sequence). The CDR3 totals 14 residues. The CDR3 loop reads CASSAGGLYNEQFF. DNA for the CDR3: TGTGCCAGCAGTGCTGGGGGCCTCTACAATGAGCAGTTCTTC.

The CDR3 DNA reads TGTGCCAGCAGTTACCAGGGAACGTGGGGAAACACCATATATTTT. Amino acid sequence: CASSYQGTWGNTIYF. V usage is TRBV6-5 and J usage is TRBJ1-3, with D possibly TRBD1 on 5 matching bases. This CDR3 comprises 15 residues. V was pared by 2 bases and J by 4 bases, with 12 bases between. Germline-derived CDR1 and CDR2 are MNHEY and SVGAGI.

J is TRBJ2-3 and V is TRBV6-5, with TRBD2 matching over 8 bases. There are 15 residues in the CDR3. V was clipped by 6 bases and J by 0 bases; unmatched bases: 5. Per germline, CDR1 MNHEY and CDR2 SVGAGI. The CDR3 coding sequence is TGTGCCAGCAGGCGAACTAGCGGCAGCACAGATACGCAGTATTTT. Amino acids: CASRRTSGSTDTQYF.

The sample holds one count of this clone. The rearrangement joins TRBV7-2 to TRBJ1-5; no reliable D call. Germline values: CDR1 SGHTA, CDR2 FQGNSA. V lost 0 bases and J 7 bases, leaving 10 bases between the germline ends. CDR3 length: 14 residues. The CDR3 coding sequence is TGTGCCAGCAGCTTAGCGGGGAGGTTCCAGCCCCAGCATTTT. Its protein product is CASSLAGRFQPQHF.

The chain carries TRBV2 and TRBJ2-3; D not resolved. There are 11 residues in the CDR3. The germline V gene has CDR1 SNHLY and CDR2 FYNNEI. With 6 bases removed from V and 6 bases from J, the gap between germline ends came to 7 bases. The DNA of the CDR3 is TGTGCCAGCAGGGCCCTTGATACGCAGTATTTT. Translating gives CASRALDTQYF.

The chain employs TRBV15 and TRBJ1-5; D is perhaps TRBD1 (5 bases). Germline CDR1 reads LNHNV; CDR2 reads YYDKDF (reference sequence). This CDR3 spans 17 amino acids. V lost 0 bases and J 5 bases, leaving 17 bases between the germline ends. DNA of the CDR3: TGTGCCACCAGCAGAGAGTACAGGCAGACCTTAGATCAGCCCCAGCATTTT. Translated: CATSREYRQTLDQPQHF.

V and J are TRBV5-4 and TRBJ2-7; maybe TRBD2 (5 bases). This CDR3 region has 16 residues. Germline V gene sequence: CDR1 SGHNT, CDR2 YYREEE (reference sequence). The V gene lost 6 bases and the J gene lost 1 base, with 20 bases spanning the gap. In DNA, the CDR3 is TGTGCCAGCACTTCGCCGAGGGCCCTTACATCCTACGAGCAGTACTTC. Its translation: CASTSPRALTSYEQYF.

This sequence joins TRBV28 and TRBJ2-2, with a weak D call TRBD1 (6 bases). The CDR3 totals 15 residues. V was cut by 8 bases and J by 3 bases, with 16 bases left in between. CDR1 and CDR2 from the germline V gene are MDHEN and SYDVKM. The CDR3 region has the DNA TGTGCCAGCCGAATGGCAGGGGTTTACACCGGGGAGCTGTTTTTT. It encodes CASRMAGVYTGELFF.

This chain joins TRBV30 and TRBJ2-1; TRBD2 might be the D (6 bases). Germline CDR1 GTSNPN, CDR2 SVGIG (reference sequence). The CDR3 is 12 amino acids. V lost 4 bases and J lost 10, with 14 bases in between. The CDR3 nucleotides read TGTGCCTGGAAGACGGAGGGTTTGGAGCAGTTCTTC. Translation: CAWKTEGLEQFF.

The sample holds one count of this clone. The chain combines TRBV12-5 with TRBJ1-1, with no clear D. Germline assignment: CDR1 LGHNT and CDR2 FRNRAP. This CDR3 comprises 16 residues. With 2 bases removed from V and 1 base from J, the gap between germline ends came to 14 bases. The CDR3 sequence: CASGLSLSDSNTEAFF. The CDR3, as DNA: TGTGCTAGTGGTTTGTCCCTATCTGACTCGAACACTGAAGCTTTCTTT.